This T cell receptor beta chain was obtained from a study of cytomegalovirus exposure and HLA in healthy donors. Study as a whole: The same platform as the roughly 700 first-cohort repertoires was used for the 130 or so validation repertoires, a later analysis reported. Study-wide results and caveats: Some public TCRs appeared in many individuals, while most sequences were rare. Cytomegalovirus association was listed for about 170 TCR beta chains.

Sequencing used immunoSEQ multiplex PCR; TCRdb keeps in-frame clones, though not all of them. This repertoire shows about 170,000 clones, 86% found once; its top ten account for roughly 2.7%. J gave up 8 bases and V 2 bases, and 6 bases lay outside the gene matches. This CDR3 spans 14 amino acids. CDR1 and CDR2 (germline): SGHRS, YFSETQ. Comment on this clone: Antigen: not known.

V usage is TRBV5-1 and J usage is TRBJ1-4; 7 bases are a match to TRBD1. The sequence was collected from a man aged 18-30 years in good health and CMV-seropositive. The specimen was PBMCs. CDR3 in amino acids: CASSFGTVGEKLFF. The CDR3 DNA reads TGCGCCAGCAGCTTTGGGACAGTGGGGGAAAAACTGTTTTTT.